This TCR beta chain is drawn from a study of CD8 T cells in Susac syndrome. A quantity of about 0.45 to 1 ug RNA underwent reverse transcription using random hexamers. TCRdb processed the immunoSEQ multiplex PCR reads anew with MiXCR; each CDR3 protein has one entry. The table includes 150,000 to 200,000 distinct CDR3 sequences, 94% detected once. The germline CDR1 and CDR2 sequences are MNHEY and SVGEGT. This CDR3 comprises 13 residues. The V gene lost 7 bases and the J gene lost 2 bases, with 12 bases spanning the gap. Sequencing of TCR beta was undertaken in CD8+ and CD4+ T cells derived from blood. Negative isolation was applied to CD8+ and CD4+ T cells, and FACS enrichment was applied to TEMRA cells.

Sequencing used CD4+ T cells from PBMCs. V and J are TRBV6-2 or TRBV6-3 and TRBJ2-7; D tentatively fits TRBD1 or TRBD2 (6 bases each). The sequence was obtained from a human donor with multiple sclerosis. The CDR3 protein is CASMYREAYEQYF. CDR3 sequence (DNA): TGTGCCAGCATGTACAGGGAGGCCTACGAGCAGTACTTC.